This T cell receptor beta chain was documented in a study of T cells in Graves' hyperthyroidism and ophthalmopathy. In this sample, this clonotype turned up a few times. As yet, its antigen is unknown. Per germline, CDR1 LNHDA and CDR2 SQIVND (reference sequence). V shed 5 bases, J shed 7 bases, and the junction held 12 bases outside the gene matches. The CDR3 runs 15 residues. Amplified TCR beta CDR3 regions derived from RNA transcripts. HTBI primers were used for first-round RT-PCR of the TCR CDR3. TCRdb re-called the multiplex PCR reads with MiXCR, one entry per CDR3 protein. The repertoire holds fewer than 600,000 distinct CDR3 sequences, with 14% as singletons. General study findings and limits: Before onset, ophthalmopathy was predicted by the model a median around 6 months earlier.

The chain employs TRBV19 and TRBJ2-7; 9 bases are a match to TRBD1. The TCR comes from a middle-aged woman with Graves' hyperthyroidism. Sequenced: blood. CDR3 residues: CASSPPGTGNMEQYF. The DNA of the CDR3 is TGTGCCAGTAGTCCCCCCGGGACAGGGAACATGGAGCAGTACTTC.